This T cell receptor (beta chain) was retrieved from a study of T cells in Graves' hyperthyroidism and ophthalmopathy. Study information: The blood sample was taken at first diagnosis, before treatment began.

The CDR3 consists of 12 residues. Germline assignment: CDR1 SNHLY and CDR2 FYNNEI. The V and J ends lost 2 bases and 7 bases respectively, with 6 bases between them. This clonotype has at least ten counts. Individuals with ophthalmopathy presented a Clinical Activity Score of at least 3, a NOSPECS grade of at least 4 and a duration under 3 months. There were TCR beta CDR3 regions amplified from RNA transcripts. RT-PCR in the first round (using the HTBI primer set) targeted the TCR CDR3. TCRdb ran MiXCR on the multiplex PCR reads and lists one entry per CDR3 protein. The top ten clones hold around 28% of a sample with 300,000 to 500,000 distinct CDR3 sequences, over 11% of them seen once.

This receptor was obtained from a man aged 50 or older with Graves' ophthalmopathy. The chain joins TRBV2 to TRBJ2-1, with D possibly matching TRBD2 (5 bases). The specimen sequenced was blood. CDR3 bases: TGTGCCAGCAGTGAACGGGGAAATGAGCAGTTCTTC. Its protein is CASSERGNEQFF.